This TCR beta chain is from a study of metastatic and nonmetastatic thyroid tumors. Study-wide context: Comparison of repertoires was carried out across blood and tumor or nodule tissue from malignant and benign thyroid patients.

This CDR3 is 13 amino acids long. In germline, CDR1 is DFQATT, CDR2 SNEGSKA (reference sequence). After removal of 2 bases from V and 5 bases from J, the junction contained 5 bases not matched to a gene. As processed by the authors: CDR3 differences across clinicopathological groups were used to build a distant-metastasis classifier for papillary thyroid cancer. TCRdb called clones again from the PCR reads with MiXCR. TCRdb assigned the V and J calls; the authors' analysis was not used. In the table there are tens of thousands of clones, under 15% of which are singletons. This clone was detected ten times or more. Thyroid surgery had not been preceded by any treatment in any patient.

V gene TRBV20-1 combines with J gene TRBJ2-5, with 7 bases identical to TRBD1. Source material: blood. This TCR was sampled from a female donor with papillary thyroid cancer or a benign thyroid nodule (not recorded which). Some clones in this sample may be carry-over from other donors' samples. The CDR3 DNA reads TGCAGTGCTAGACGGACAGGTTCGGAGACCCAGTACTTC. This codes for CSARRTGSETQYF.